The source of this T cell receptor (beta chain) is a study of T-cell memory formation after mild COVID-19. Background on the study: Across donors, TCR clusters were largely donor specific. Study-wide findings and caveats: Clones which contracted sat mainly in CM and EM if CD4+, and in EMRA if CD8+.

Germline loops: CDR1 MNHEY, CDR2 SMNVEV (reference sequence). This CDR3 is built from 14 residues. V dropped 3 bases and J dropped 11 bases, with 14 bases sitting between them. 5'RACE primed at constant segments yielded TCR alpha and TCR beta cDNA libraries bearing sample barcodes and UMIs. TCRdb ran MiXCR on the 5' RACE reads and lists one entry per CDR3 protein. The sample lists fewer than 200,000 distinct CDR3 sequences, about 18% occurring once. About this clonotype: Its matching antigen is unknown.

The source material was PBMCs or a T cell subset sorted from them (not recorded which). The TCR sequence derives from a man aged 18 to 35 who had mild COVID-19 (a few samples of this study predate the infection). Cell type and time point are not known. The V and J genes are TRBV27 and TRBJ1-6; D is perhaps TRBD1 (5 bases). CDR3 sequence: CASSFTPPGTPLHF. In DNA form, the CDR3 reads TGTGCCAGCAGTTTTACCCCCCCAGGGACACCCCTCCACTTT.